Presented here are 20 T cell receptor beta chains from one specimen sequenced in a study of T cell repertoires in cytomegalovirus infection. TCRdb processed the reads anew with MiXCR; each CDR3 protein has one entry. This sample yields nearly 550,000 distinct CDR3 sequences, of which 16% are seen a single time; roughly a quarter belongs to the top ten. The sequenced material came from CD8+ T cells from PBMCs. These TCRs come from a human donor in good health (CMV status not recorded). Some clones in this sample may be carry-over from other donors' samples.

The V call is TRBV27, the J call TRBJ1-5, with TRBD1 matching 9 bases. CDR1 MNHEY and CDR2 SMNVEV come from the germline V gene (reference sequence). CDR3 length: 17 residues. Unmatched junction bases numbered 8, after V lost 4 bases and J lost 1 base. CDR3 protein: CASSSRQGGLSNQPQHF. In nucleotides, the CDR3 is TGTGCCAGCAGTTCTCGACAGGGGGGTTTAAGCAATCAGCCCCAGCATTTT.

This clonotype has ten or more counts. The chain employs TRBV7-9 and TRBJ1-5, with D hard to call. The CDR3 covers 14 residues. The V gene lost 1 base and the J gene lost 3 bases, with 7 bases spanning the gap. Germline V gives CDR1 SEHNR, CDR2 FQNEAQ (reference sequence). The CDR3 protein is CASSLDGYNQPQHF. The DNA of the CDR3 is TGTGCCAGCAGCTTAGACGGCTACAATCAGCCCCAGCATTTT. Based on the CDR3 plus reference TRBV7-9 and TRBJ1-5, the full variable domain is DTGVSQNPRHKITKRGQNVTFRCDPISEHNRLYWYRQTLGQGPEFLTYFQNEAQLEKSRLLSDRFSAERPKGSFSTLEIQRTEQGDSAMYLCASSLDGYNQPQHFGDGTRLSIL.

There are a few counts of this clonotype. The chain joins TRBV29-1 to TRBJ2-5, with TRBD1 identical over 9 bases. The CDR3 sequence is 14 residues long. V shed 4 bases and J 4 bases; nucleotides not matched to a gene: 7. CDR1 and CDR2 (germline): SQVTM, ANQGSEA. The CDR3 DNA reads TGCAGCGTTGGGGGGACAGGGAAAGGAGAGACCCAGTACTTC. It specifies CSVGGTGKGETQYF.

The sample holds a few counts of this clonotype. V gene TRBV4-1 combines with J gene TRBJ1-1; a weak D match, TRBD1 (6 bases). CDR3 length: 15 residues. From germline, CDR1 is MGHRA and CDR2 YSYEKL. V dropped 6 bases and J dropped 0 bases, with 14 bases sitting between them. The DNA of the CDR3 is TGCGCCAGCAGGCTGCAGGACAGCATGAACACTGAAGCTTTCTTT. It specifies CASRLQDSMNTEAFF.

The sample holds a few counts of this clonotype. The rearrangement joins TRBV24-1 to TRBJ2-5; 9 bases line up with TRBD1. Germline CDR1 and CDR2: KGHDR and SFDVKD. This CDR3 is built from 16 residues. V lost 4 bases and J lost 5; bases outside the gene matches: 10. CDR3 DNA sequence: TGTGCCACCAGTGACCCGGGACAGGGTCAGGGGGAGACCCAGTACTTC. This encodes CATSDPGQGQGETQYF.

This clonotype appeared many times. DNA for the CDR3: TGTGCCAGCAGCTTAGGCATTAGCAATCAGCCCCAGCATTTT. Amino acid sequence: CASSLGISNQPQHF. V gene TRBV7-2 combines with J gene TRBJ1-5, with D unresolved. The CDR3 is made up of 14 amino acids. The V and J ends lost 1 base and 0 bases respectively, with 4 bases between them. In germline, CDR1 is SGHTA, CDR2 FQGNSA. The full variable domain, rest sourced from reference TRBV7-2 and TRBJ1-5, is GAGVSQSPSNKVTEKGKDVELRCDPISGHTALYWYRQSLGQGLEFLIYFQGNSAPDKSGLPSDRFSAERTGGSVSTLTIQRTQQEDSAVYLCASSLGISNQPQHFGDGTRLSIL.

In its sample, this clonotype was seen a few times. CDR3 protein: CASSLRAYGDTEAFF. The CDR3 DNA reads as TGTGCCAGCAGCTTACGGGCTTATGGGGACACTGAAGCTTTCTTT. J is TRBJ1-1 and V is TRBV7-9, with D hard to call. Germline CDR1 SEHNR, CDR2 FQNEAQ (reference sequence). V lost 2 bases and J lost 3, with 13 bases in between. This CDR3 comprises 15 residues.

This clonotype was observed at least ten times. DNA of the CDR3: TGTGCCAGCAGGCATTCTGGGACAGGGATCACTGAAGCTTTCTTT. It specifies CASRHSGTGITEAFF. This chain joins TRBV28 and TRBJ1-1; 9 bases are a match to TRBD1. Germline CDR1 MDHEN, CDR2 SYDVKM. Trimming removed 6 bases from V and 4 bases from J; junction bases left unmatched: 9. The CDR3 sequence is 15 residues long. The full variable domain, with the rest looked up from reference TRBV28 and TRBJ1-1, is DVKVTQSSRYLVKRTGEKVFLECVQDMDHENMFWYRQDPGLGLRLIYFSYDVKMKEKGDIPEGYSVSREKKERFSLILESASTNQTSMYLCASRHSGTGITEAFFGQGTRLTVV.

This clonotype was seen more than once but under ten times. This chain connects TRBV29-1 to TRBJ2-3; weak D call: TRBD1 (6 bases). Germline CDR1 reads SQVTM; CDR2 reads ANQGSEA. The CDR3 has 13 amino acids. Trimming left V 4 bases short and J 4 bases short, with 12 bases between. The CDR3 loop is CSVGGNRADTQYF. The CDR3 bases are TGCAGCGTTGGGGGGAACAGGGCAGATACGCAGTATTTT.

In this sample, this clonotype turned up many times. The rearrangement uses TRBV7-9 and TRBJ1-4; D remains unclear. Trimming removed 3 bases at V and 11 bases at J, with 16 bases between. The CDR3 extends over 14 amino acids. Germline CDR1 SEHNR, CDR2 FQNEAQ (reference sequence). Here the CDR3 reads CASSLGTLRPKLFF. The CDR3 DNA is TGTGCCAGCAGCTTGGGAACGCTTAGGCCCAAACTGTTTTTT. Based on the CDR3 plus reference TRBV7-9 and TRBJ1-4, the full variable domain is DTGVSQNPRHKITKRGQNVTFRCDPISEHNRLYWYRQTLGQGPEFLTYFQNEAQLEKSRLLSDRFSAERPKGSFSTLEIQRTEQGDSAMYLCASSLGTLRPKLFFGSGTQLSVL.

The chain employs TRBV15 and TRBJ2-5; D remains unclear. V lost 9 bases and J lost 0, with 14 bases in between. The CDR3 contains 14 residues. Germline V gene sequence: CDR1 LNHNV, CDR2 YYDKDF (reference sequence). CDR3 nucleotide sequence: TGTGCCACTGAGCTCGAAGCGTACCAAGAGACCCAGTACTTC. Its protein product is CATELEAYQETQYF.

This clonotype was counted only a few times. The chain is built from TRBV5-1 and TRBJ2-7, with 9 bases fitting TRBD2. This CDR3 comprises 14 residues. Trimming at V came to 1 base and at J to 5 bases, leaving 4 bases not matched to a gene. Per the germline V gene, CDR1 is SGHRS and CDR2 is YFSETQ. The DNA for the CDR3 is TGCGCCAGCAGCTTGAAATTAGCGGGAGACGAGCAGTACTTC. It translates to CASSLKLAGDEQYF.

This chain uses TRBV28 with TRBJ2-7; no firm D call. Germline loops: CDR1 MDHEN, CDR2 SYDVKM. V lost 3 bases to trimming and J lost 0 bases, with 6 bases between them. The CDR3 loop spans 13 amino acids. CDR3 sequence (DNA): TGTGCCAGCAGTTTTGCCACCTCCTACGAGCAGTACTTC. Translated, it gives CASSFATSYEQYF.

This clonotype was counted many times. The chain recombines TRBV7-9 with TRBJ2-1; D is tentatively TRBD1 or TRBD2 (5 bases each). From germline, CDR1 is SEHNR and CDR2 FQNEAQ (reference sequence). V gave up 5 bases and J gave up 1 base, with 12 bases separating them. This CDR3 is built from 15 residues. In nucleotides, the CDR3 is TGTGCCAGCAGCGGGGGAAGAGGGTCCTACAATGAGCAGTTCTTC. This codes for CASSGGRGSYNEQFF.

This clonotype was observed a handful of times. The chain has TRBV30 and TRBJ2-7, with a possible D match to TRBD1 (5 bases). Trimming shortened V by 4 bases and J by 3 bases, and 16 bases separated the two germline ends. The CDR3 length is 14 residues. CDR1 is GTSNPN, CDR2 SVGIG, per germline (reference sequence). The CDR3 region has the DNA TGTGCCTGGAATGTGATGGGGCTAAGCTACGAGCAGTACTTC. It specifies CAWNVMGLSYEQYF. The whole variable domain, remainder taken from reference TRBV30 and TRBJ2-7, is SQTIHQWPATLVQPVGSPLSLECTVEGTSNPNLYWYRQAAGRGLQLLFYSVGIGQISSEVPQNLSASRPQDRQFILSSKKLLLSDSGFYLCAWNVMGLSYEQYFGPGTRLTVT.

This chain links TRBV5-4 with TRBJ1-2; D is possibly TRBD1 (5 bases). The CDR3 length is 11 residues. V lost 1 base and J 10 bases, leaving 8 bases between the germline ends. The germline gives CDR1 SGHNT, CDR2 YYREEE (reference sequence). The CDR3 sequence: CASSLRGDYTF. The CDR3 DNA sequence: TGTGCCAGCAGCTTGAGGGGTGACTACACCTTC.

V is TRBV7-8 and J is TRBJ1-2, with a tentative D call TRBD1 (6 bases). The CDR3 runs to 13 residues. Germline loops: CDR1 SGHVS, CDR2 FQNEAQ. V was cut by 3 bases and J by 8 bases, with 13 bases left in between. The CDR3 here is CASSFQPGQGYTF. The CDR3 DNA is TGTGCCAGCAGCTTTCAACCGGGACAAGGCTACACCTTC.

DNA of the CDR3: TGCAGCGTTAAAGCGGGGGACGACTACGAGCAGTACTTC. This gives the protein CSVKAGDDYEQYF. The gene calls are TRBV29-1 and TRBJ2-7; 8 bases line up with TRBD2. Trimming took 5 bases from V and 3 from J; bases not matched to a gene: 6. The CDR3 consists of 13 residues. Per germline, CDR1 SQVTM and CDR2 ANQGSEA.

A word on this clonotype: The junction departs from the called germline gene at one end, perhaps through a read error. The genes are TRBV7-4 and TRBJ2-2; tentative D call: TRBD2 (6 bases). This CDR3 has 15 residues. Germline assignment: CDR1 SGHVT and CDR2 SQSDAQ. The CDR3 sequence: CDSSWDGRSPGELFF. The CDR3 DNA follows: TGTGACAGCAGCTGGGACGGGAGAAGCCCCGGGGAGCTGTTTTTT.

The chain employs TRBV12-3 or TRBV12-4 and TRBJ1-1; the D gene is possibly TRBD1 (5 bases). The CDR3 sequence is 13 residues long. V lost 3 bases and J lost 7, with 12 bases in between. The CDR3 region is CASSFLSGGEAFF. The CDR3, as DNA: TGTGCCAGCAGTTTTTTATCGGGGGGTGAAGCTTTCTTT.